Each of the 10 T cell receptor beta chains below was sequenced from the same sample in a study of blood T cells in healthy people across ages. A second PCR of 7 to 11 cycles used a sample-barcoded 5' primer and a J-beta primer mix. TCRdb recomputed calls from the 5' RACE reads with MiXCR, one row per CDR3 protein. The table has 550,000 to 650,000 distinct CDR3 sequences, under 30% seen once. The sample was blood. Receptor source: a woman at least 80 years old in good health.

V is TRBV3-1 and J is TRBJ2-7, with 11 bases that match TRBD2. This CDR3 spans 16 amino acids. Germline values: CDR1 LGHDT, CDR2 YNNKEL (reference sequence). V shed 7 bases, J shed 7 bases, and the junction held 15 bases outside the gene matches. The CDR3 here is CASNSPTSGGNNEQYF. For the CDR3, the DNA is TGTGCCAGCAACTCTCCCACTAGCGGGGGTAACAATGAGCAGTACTTC.

The chain is built from TRBV20-1 and TRBJ2-7; 7 bases match TRBD2. V gave up 0 bases and J gave up 3 bases; unmatched junction bases: 5. The CDR3 has 14 residues. The germline V gene has CDR1 DFQATT and CDR2 SNEGSKA (reference sequence). DNA for the CDR3: TGCAGTGCTAGAGACGGGGAGGGGATCTACGAGCAGTACTTC. Amino acids: CSARDGEGIYEQYF.

This clonotype came up a few times. The rearrangement joins TRBV5-1 to TRBJ1-2; no firm D call. Per the germline V gene, CDR1 is SGHRS and CDR2 is YFSETQ. V was pared by 0 bases and J by 6 bases, with 9 bases between. This CDR3 is 13 amino acids long. The CDR3 spells CASSLERWDGYTF. In nucleotides, the CDR3 is TGCGCCAGCAGCTTGGAACGATGGGATGGCTACACCTTC.

This clonotype was seen more than once but under ten times. A read error may explain this, as a much larger clone is one base away. DNA of the CDR3: TGTGCCAGCAGTTTAGTGACAGGGGGCACAGATGCGCAGTATTTT. Protein product: CASSLVTGGTDAQYF. The chain recombines TRBV12-3 or TRBV12-4 with TRBJ2-3, with 10 positions matching TRBD1. This CDR3 spans 15 amino acids.

This chain connects TRBV7-2 to TRBJ2-5; D is unclear. V shed 5 bases and J shed 2 bases, with 15 bases lying between them. In germline, CDR1 is SGHTA, CDR2 FQGNSA. The length of the CDR3 is 15 residues. CDR3 region: CASSRGFEVQETQYF. The CDR3 nucleotides are TGTGCCAGCAGCCGAGGATTCGAAGTACAAGAGACCCAGTACTTC.

This clonotype was recorded many times. V is TRBV12-3 or TRBV12-4 and J is TRBJ2-7; 11 bases map to TRBD2. After removal of 7 bases from V and 4 bases from J, the junction contained 12 bases not matched to a gene. The CDR3 totals 16 residues. CDR3 DNA: TGTGCCAGCACCCCGGCTACTAGCGGGGGAAGGTACGAGCAGTACTTC. Translating it yields CASTPATSGGRYEQYF.

This clonotype was recorded at least ten times. The rearrangement uses TRBV29-1 and TRBJ1-4; 7 nucleotides agree with TRBD1. The CDR3 totals 11 residues. Germline CDR1 reads SQVTM; CDR2 reads ANQGSEA. V shed 7 bases and J 9 bases; nucleotides not matched to a gene: 5. For the CDR3, the DNA is TGCAGCGGATTGACAGGGCAAAAACTGTTTTTT. Its protein product is CSGLTGQKLFF.

This clonotype was detected ten times or more. The chain combines TRBV29-1 with TRBJ2-7; 9 bases are shared with TRBD2. Germline values: CDR1 SQVTM, CDR2 ANQGSEA. V was pared by 6 bases and J by 5 bases, with 8 bases of the junction left unmatched. The CDR3 is 13 amino acids. CDR3 protein: CSVISGGPNEQYF. CDR3 nucleotides: TGCAGCGTGATTAGCGGGGGCCCCAACGAGCAGTACTTC.

V gene TRBV20-1 combines with J gene TRBJ1-6; 7 nucleotides agree with TRBD1. V shed 3 bases and J 7 bases; nucleotides not matched to a gene: 6. Germline-derived CDR1 and CDR2 are DFQATT and SNEGSKA (reference sequence). The CDR3 runs to 14 residues. CDR3 DNA sequence: TGCAGTGCTAGTAGCGGACAGGAAAATTCACCCCTCCACTTT. The encoded protein is CSASSGQENSPLHF.

In this sample, this clonotype turned up a few times. V and J are TRBV3-1 and TRBJ2-2; no reliable D call. CDR3 length equals 18 residues. The germline V gene has CDR1 LGHDT and CDR2 YNNKEL (reference sequence). Trimming pared 4 bases from V and 3 bases from J, leaving 21 bases between. The CDR3 DNA is TGTGCCAGCAGCCGAGAACGGGCCCGCACCGCGGACACCGGGGAGCTGTTTTTT. Translating it yields CASSRERARTADTGELFF.